This is a list of T cell receptor beta chains from one sample in a study of naive and memory T cell subsets. Each CDR3 protein gets one entry after TCRdb re-called the UMI-ligation and nested PCR reads with MiXCR. The sample lists tens of thousands of distinct CDR3 sequences, about 12% seen once, with 0.9% to 1% in the top ten. Sequences were obtained from central memory CD4+ T cells from blood. Receptor source: a human donor in good health. Both conserved end residues are part of each CDR3. Each record gives: D gene, J gene, V gene, clone size, CDR3 DNA, CDR3 protein. The D gene is left open where the match is weak. Clone size is shown for a subset of rows, as once, few, many or a class of expanded clone.

D: -
J: TRBJ1-3
V: TRBV5-6
size: -
DNA: TGTGCCAGCAGCTTGGGGGGCCCGCGTAGCCACTCTGGAAACACCATATATTTT
CDR3: CASSLGGPRSHSGNTIYF

D: TRBD1
J: TRBJ2-1
V: TRBV7-8
size: many
DNA: TGTGCCAGCAGCTTTCAGGGGGCGCGGTACAATGAGCAGTTCTTC
CDR3: CASSFQGARYNEQFF

D: -
J: TRBJ2-5
V: TRBV25-1
size: few
DNA: TGTGCCAGCAGTGGACTAGTTGAGACCCAGTACTTC
CDR3: CASSGLVETQYF

D: -
J: TRBJ2-1
V: TRBV5-1
size: -
DNA: TGCGCCAGCAGCTTGGGGTCTAGTAGTAACAATGAGCAGTTCTTC
CDR3: CASSLGSSSNNEQFF

D: TRBD1
J: TRBJ1-5
V: TRBV2
size: -
DNA: TGTGCCAGCAGGGGGGTCGGACAGGGGGCAAAATGGCAGCCCCAGCATTTT
CDR3: CASRGVGQGAKWQPQHF

D: -
J: TRBJ2-1
V: TRBV29-1
size: -
DNA: TGCAGCGTCGACAATATTAATGAGCAGTTCTTC
CDR3: CSVDNINEQFF

D: -
J: TRBJ1-1
V: TRBV30
size: many
DNA: TGTGCCTGGAGTGAGAGAACTGAAGCTTTCTTT
CDR3: CAWSERTEAFF

D: TRBD2
J: TRBJ2-1
V: TRBV7-3
size: few
DNA: TGTGCCAGCAGCTTACGGGGTGGCGGGAGCTTCTACAATGAGCAGTTCTTC
CDR3: CASSLRGGGSFYNEQFF

D: -
J: TRBJ2-5
V: TRBV30
size: many
DNA: TGTGCCTGGAGTGTTGGGAGCCGCCCAGAGACCCAGTACTTC
CDR3: CAWSVGSRPETQYF

D: TRBD2
J: TRBJ2-3
V: TRBV24-1
size: many
DNA: TGTGCCACCAGTGATTCGCCTAGCGGGAGCACAGATACGCAGTATTTT
CDR3: CATSDSPSGSTDTQYF

D: -
J: TRBJ2-3
V: TRBV3-1
size: few
DNA: TGTGCCAGCAGCCAAGAGTTCGCGAGATGGACTAGCACAGATACGCAGTATTTT
CDR3: CASSQEFARWTSTDTQYF

D: -
J: TRBJ2-5
V: TRBV7-2
size: many
DNA: TGTGCCAGCAGTCGTCGAGAGACCCAGTACTTC
CDR3: CASSRRETQYF

D: -
J: TRBJ1-2
V: TRBV12-3/TRBV12-4
size: few
DNA: TGTGCCAGCAGTAAACAGGAAACACCCGTCTATGGCTACACCTTC
CDR3: CASSKQETPVYGYTF

D: TRBD1
J: TRBJ1-2
V: TRBV7-2
size: many
DNA: TGTGCCAGCAGCCCACGACAGGGTGCGGGTGGCTACACCTTC
CDR3: CASSPRQGAGGYTF